The 9 T cell receptor beta chains reported below all come from one sample, sequenced in a study of cytomegalovirus exposure and HLA in healthy donors. 60 Vbeta and 13 Jbeta primers were used in PCR. TCRdb's table, derived via immunoSEQ multiplex PCR, lists solely in-frame clones and lacks some. This sample has 150,000 to 200,000 clones, with more than 60% found just once. The specimen was PBMCs. The source is a man aged 18 to 35 in good health and CMV-seronegative.

The chain joins TRBV2 to TRBJ2-3, with a tentative D call TRBD2 (5 bases). Trimming removed 8 bases at V and 0 bases at J, with 9 bases between. Germline V CDR1 and CDR2: SNHLY, FYNNEI. The CDR3 has 13 residues. CDR3 DNA: TGTGCCAGCGGAGGACGCAGCACAGATACGCAGTATTTT. This codes for CASGGRSTDTQYF.

This clone was seen a single time. The chain has TRBV19 and TRBJ1-2, with TRBD1 matching 7 bases. There are 15 residues in the CDR3. Germline values: CDR1 LNHDA, CDR2 SQIVND (reference sequence). The V gene end was trimmed by 6 bases and the J gene end by 5 bases; junction bases not matched to a gene: 12. The CDR3 spells CASSPPDRPLYGYTF. The CDR3 DNA reads as TGTGCCAGTAGCCCCCCGGACAGGCCCCTATATGGCTACACCTTC.

V is TRBV6-6 and J is TRBJ2-7; a weak D match, TRBD1 (5 bases). Trimming shortened V by 2 bases and J by 6 bases, and 17 bases separated the two germline ends. CDR1 and CDR2 (germline): MNHNY, SVGAGI (reference sequence). This CDR3 comprises 15 residues. This CDR3 reads CASSYPREGVSEQYF. DNA of the CDR3: TGTGCCAGCAGTTACCCCCGTGAAGGGGTGAGCGAGCAGTACTTC.

This rearrangement joins TRBV7-2 to TRBJ2-3; 10 nucleotides match TRBD2. Trimming cost V 5 bases and J 7 bases; bases outside gene matches: 9. Germline V lookup: CDR1 SGHTA, CDR2 FQGNSA. The CDR3 consists of 15 residues. CDR3 nucleotide sequence: TGTGCCAGCAGCCCAAAAGCGGGAGGGCCCTATACGCAGTATTTT. Its translation is CASSPKAGGPYTQYF.

The chain is built from TRBV7-8 and TRBJ1-2; 9 positions agree with TRBD1. This CDR3 has 13 amino acids. Germline V CDR1 and CDR2: SGHVS, FQNEAQ. V shed 3 bases, J shed 7 bases, and the junction held 3 bases outside the gene matches. CDR3 sequence: CASSFLTGGGYTF. The CDR3 nucleotides are TGTGCCAGCAGCTTTTTGACAGGGGGTGGCTACACCTTC. Variable domain in full (rest from reference TRBV7-8 and TRBJ1-2): GAGVSQSPRYKVAKRGQDVALRCDPISGHVSLFWYQQALGQGPEFLTYFQNEAQLDKSGLPSDRFFAERPEGSVSTLKIQRTQQEDSAVYLCASSFLTGGGYTFGSGTRLTVV.

The CDR3 DNA reads TGTGCCAGCAGCTCGAGGACAGGCCGCTTCTCGTATGGCTACACCTTC. This gives the protein CASSSRTGRFSYGYTF. The gene calls are TRBV7-2 and TRBJ1-2, with 7 nucleotides matching TRBD1. This CDR3 region has 16 residues. Germline values: CDR1 SGHTA, CDR2 FQGNSA. J lost 5 bases, V lost 4 bases, and 13 bases had no gene match.

The chain couples TRBV30 to TRBJ2-2; D might be TRBD2 (6 bases). The CDR3 has 15 amino acids. CDR1 and CDR2 from the germline V gene are GTSNPN and SVGIG (reference sequence). V lost 4 bases and J 2 bases, leaving 14 bases between the germline ends. The DNA of the CDR3 is TGTGCCTGGAACTCCGGACTACCTAACACCGGGGAGCTGTTTTTT. Protein sequence: CAWNSGLPNTGELFF.

The J gene is TRBJ1-2, the V gene TRBV7-2; D remains ambiguous. Germline CDR1 is SGHTA and CDR2 is FQGNSA. V was cut by 5 bases and J by 3 bases, with 16 bases left in between. The CDR3 consists of 15 residues. CDR3 DNA sequence: TGTGCCAGCAGCCCAAAGGTACACGGGGACTATGGCTACACCTTC. Residues: CASSPKVHGDYGYTF.

V and J are TRBV25-1 and TRBJ1-1, with D unresolved. This CDR3 is built from 11 residues. The ends were cut back, 4 bases at V and 7 bases at J, with 7 bases in the middle. Germline CDR1 is MGHDK and CDR2 is SYGVNS. DNA of the CDR3: TGTGCCAGCAGTGCGGGGTATGAAGCTTTCTTT. Its protein product is CASSAGYEAFF.